The present entry profiles one TCR beta chain with its context. Its target is unknown. There are 15 residues in the CDR3. V gave up 7 bases and J gave up 0 bases; unmatched junction bases: 5. Germline V lookup: CDR1 SGHAT, CDR2 FQNNGV. TCRdb ran MiXCR on the reads and lists one entry per CDR3 protein. The table lists a few hundred thousand distinct CDR3 sequences, 40% of them singletons, with around 46% in the top ten. This sample stems from a study of T cell repertoires in cytomegalovirus infection. This receptor was taken from a human donor in good health (CMV status not recorded). Some clones in this sample may be carry-over from other donors' samples. The rearrangement uses TRBV11-2 and TRBJ2-2, with 7 bases that match TRBD1. The sequences come from cultured PBMCs, collected from culture after CMV antigen stimulation. The CDR3 sequence: CASNHRGSNTGELFF. DNA of the CDR3: TGTGCCAGCAACCACAGGGGATCGAACACCGGGGAGCTGTTTTTT.